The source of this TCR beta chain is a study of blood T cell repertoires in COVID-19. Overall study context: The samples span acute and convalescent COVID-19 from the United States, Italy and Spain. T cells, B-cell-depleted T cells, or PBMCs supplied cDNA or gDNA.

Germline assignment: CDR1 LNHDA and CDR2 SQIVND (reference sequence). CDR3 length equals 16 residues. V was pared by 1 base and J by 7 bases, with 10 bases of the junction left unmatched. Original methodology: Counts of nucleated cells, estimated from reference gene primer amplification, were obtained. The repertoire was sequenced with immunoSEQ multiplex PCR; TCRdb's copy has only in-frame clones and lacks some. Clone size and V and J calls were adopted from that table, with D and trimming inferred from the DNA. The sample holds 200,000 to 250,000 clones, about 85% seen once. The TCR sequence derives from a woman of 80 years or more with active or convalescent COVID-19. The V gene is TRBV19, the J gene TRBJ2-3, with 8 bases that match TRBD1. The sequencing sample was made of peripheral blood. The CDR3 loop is CASSIARGLAGNTQYF. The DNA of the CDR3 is TGTGCCAGTAGTATAGCCAGGGGGCTGGCTGGGAATACGCAGTATTTT.